A single TCR beta chain is shown here with its context. This sample stems from a study of blood T cell repertoires in COVID-19. About the study: Donors in the United States, Italy and Spain gave samples during acute or convalescent COVID-19. The cDNA or gDNA used as material had been derived from T cells, B-cell-depleted T cells, or PBMCs.

Germline V gene sequence: CDR1 SEHNR, CDR2 FQNEAQ (reference sequence). CDR3 length: 15 residues. Trimming cost V 3 bases and J 5 bases, with 16 bases left between them. Only in-frame clones appear in the TCRdb table, and some are missing; sequencing was by immunoSEQ multiplex PCR. Of 100,000 to 150,000 clones listed, about 89% are singletons. Material: peripheral blood. This clonotype originated in a woman in her seventies with COVID-19, enrolled during active disease. The gene calls are TRBV7-9 and TRBJ1-1, with D perhaps matching TRBD1 (6 bases). Here the CDR3 reads CASSFGWGLRTEAFF. The CDR3 DNA follows: TGTGCCAGCAGCTTCGGCTGGGGGCTTAGGACTGAAGCTTTCTTT. The variable domain in full, with the rest retrieved from reference TRBV7-9 and TRBJ1-1, is DTGVSQNPRHKITKRGQNVTFRCDPISEHNRLYWYRQTLGQGPEFLTYFQNEAQLEKSRLLSDRFSAERPKGSFSTLEIQRTEQGDSAMYLCASSFGWGLRTEAFFGQGTRLTVV.